This TCR beta chain was captured in a study of blood T cell repertoires in COVID-19. In the study overall: The origin of the acute and convalescent COVID-19 samples was the United States, Italy and Spain.

As processed by the authors: Counts of nucleated cells, estimated from reference gene primer amplification, were obtained. Some clones are missing from TCRdb's copy, which holds only in-frame ones; the method was immunoSEQ multiplex PCR. V, J and clone size are those of that table, while D and trimming were read from the DNA. In the table there are some 200,000 clones, approximately 89% of which are singletons. The ends were cut back, 1 base at V and 9 bases at J, with 13 bases in the middle. Germline lookup yields CDR1 GTSNPN and CDR2 SVGIG (reference sequence). This CDR3 spans 12 amino acids. Source material: peripheral blood. The chain combines TRBV30 with TRBJ2-7; TRBD2 is a possible D gene (5 bases). The receptor was isolated from a man aged 40-49 years with active or convalescent COVID-19. The CDR3 DNA reads as TGTGCCTGGAGTGCCGTGCGGGTCGGGCAGTACTTC. Amino acids: CAWSAVRVGQYF.